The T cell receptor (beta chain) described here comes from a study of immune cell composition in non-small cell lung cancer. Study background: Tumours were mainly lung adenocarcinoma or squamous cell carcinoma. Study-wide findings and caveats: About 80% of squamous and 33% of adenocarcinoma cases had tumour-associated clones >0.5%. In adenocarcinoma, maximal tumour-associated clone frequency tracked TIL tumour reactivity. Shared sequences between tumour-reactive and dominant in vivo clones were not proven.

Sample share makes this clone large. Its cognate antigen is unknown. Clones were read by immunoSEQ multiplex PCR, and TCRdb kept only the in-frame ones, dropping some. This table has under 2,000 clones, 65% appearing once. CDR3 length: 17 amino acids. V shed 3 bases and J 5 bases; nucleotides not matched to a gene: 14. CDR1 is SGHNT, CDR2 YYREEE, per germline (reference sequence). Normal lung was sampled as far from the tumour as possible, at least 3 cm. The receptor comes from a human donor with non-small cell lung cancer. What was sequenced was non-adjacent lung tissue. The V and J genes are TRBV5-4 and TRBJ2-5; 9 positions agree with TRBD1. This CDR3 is CASSYKPGQGIGETQYF. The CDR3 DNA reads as TGTGCCAGCAGCTACAAGCCCGGACAGGGGATCGGGGAGACCCAGTACTTC.